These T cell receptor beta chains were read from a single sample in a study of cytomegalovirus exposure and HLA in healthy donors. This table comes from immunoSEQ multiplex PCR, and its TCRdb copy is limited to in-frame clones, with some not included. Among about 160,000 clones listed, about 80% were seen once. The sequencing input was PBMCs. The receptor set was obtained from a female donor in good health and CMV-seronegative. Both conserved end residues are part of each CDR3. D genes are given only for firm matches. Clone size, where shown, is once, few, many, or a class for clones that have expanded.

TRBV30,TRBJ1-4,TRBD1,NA,CAWSVGLRDSEVF,TGTGCCTGGAGTGTCGGCCTCCGGGACAGTGAGGTTTTT
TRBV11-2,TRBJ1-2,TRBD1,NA,CASSPGGQGLYGYTF,TGTGCCAGCAGCCCCGGGGGACAGGGCCTATATGGCTACACCTTC
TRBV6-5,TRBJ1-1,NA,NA,CASSYPRGTEAFF,TGTGCCAGCAGTTACCCCAGGGGCACTGAAGCTTTCTTT
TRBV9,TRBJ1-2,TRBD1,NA,CASSVTGQGGSGYTF,TGTGCCAGCAGCGTAACGGGACAGGGAGGTAGTGGCTACACCTTC
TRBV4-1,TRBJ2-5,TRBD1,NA,CASSPTGTGVETQYF,TGCGCCAGCAGCCCAACCGGGACAGGGGTAGAGACCCAGTACTTC
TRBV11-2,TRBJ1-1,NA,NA,CASSLGHVLEAFF,TGTGCCAGCAGCTTAGGACACGTTTTAGAAGCTTTCTTT
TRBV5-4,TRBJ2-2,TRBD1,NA,CASSLGGQGGGRELFF,TGTGCCAGCAGCTTGGGAGGACAGGGTGGTGGTAGGGAGCTGTTTTTT
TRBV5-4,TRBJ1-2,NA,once,CASSLGRIDYGYTF,TGTGCCAGCAGCTTGGGCAGGATTGACTATGGCTACACCTTC
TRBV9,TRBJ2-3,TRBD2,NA,CASSVGTSGSTDTQYF,TGTGCCAGCAGCGTAGGAACTAGCGGAAGCACAGATACGCAGTATTTT
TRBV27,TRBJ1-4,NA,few,CASSLSATPTNEKLFF,TGTGCCAGCAGTTTATCGGCAACCCCGACTAATGAAAAACTGTTTTTT
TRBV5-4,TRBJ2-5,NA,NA,CASSLGHSLIGTQYF,TGTGCCAGCAGCTTGGGACATTCCCTAATTGGGACCCAGTACTTC
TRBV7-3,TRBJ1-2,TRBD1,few,CASSPGQGANYGYTF,TGTGCCAGCAGCCCGGGACAGGGGGCGAACTATGGCTACACCTTC
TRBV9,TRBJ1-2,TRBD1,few,CASSVESGGLGYTF,TGTGCCAGCAGCGTAGAGTCAGGGGGCCTCGGCTACACCTTC
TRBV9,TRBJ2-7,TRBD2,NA,CASSATGTSGPTYEQYF,TGTGCCAGCAGCGCGACCGGGACTAGCGGCCCCACCTACGAGCAGTACTTC
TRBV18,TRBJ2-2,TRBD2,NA,CASSPRTSGGTGELFF,TGTGCCAGCTCACCACGGACTAGCGGGGGAACCGGGGAGCTGTTTTTT
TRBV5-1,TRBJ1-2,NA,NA,CASSLDQGPYGYTF,TGCGCCAGCAGCTTGGATCAGGGGCCCTATGGCTACACCTTC
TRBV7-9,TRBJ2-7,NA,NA,CSSSPRTSYEQYF,TGTTCCAGCAGCCCTAGGACAAGCTACGAGCAGTACTTC
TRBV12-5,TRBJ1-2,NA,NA,CASGLLYGYTF,TGTGCTAGTGGTTTACTCTATGGCTACACCTTC
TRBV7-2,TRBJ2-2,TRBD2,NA,CASSLVAGVKSGELFF,TGTGCCAGCAGCTTAGTAGCGGGAGTAAAGAGCGGGGAGCTGTTTTTT
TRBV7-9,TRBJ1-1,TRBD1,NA,CASSLDDRVTTEAFF,TGTGCCAGCAGCTTGGACGACAGGGTAACAACTGAAGCTTTCTTT
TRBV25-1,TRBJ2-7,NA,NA,CASSDGQGITYEQYF,TGTGCCAGCAGTGACGGGCAGGGCATTACCTACGAGCAGTACTTC
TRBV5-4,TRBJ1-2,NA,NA,CASSLGSGNGYTF,TGTGCCAGCAGCCTGGGGTCCGGGAATGGCTACACCTTC
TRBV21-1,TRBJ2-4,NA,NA,CASSKERRGLAKNIQYF,TGTGCCAGCAGCAAAGAGCGCAGGGGGCTAGCCAAAAACATTCAGTACTTC
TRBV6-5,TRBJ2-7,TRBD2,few,CASSYSGTSGIHEQYF,TGTGCCAGCAGTTACTCGGGGACTAGCGGGATCCACGAGCAGTACTTC
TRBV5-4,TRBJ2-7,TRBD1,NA,CASSLDRGNNEQYF,TGTGCCAGCAGCTTGGACAGGGGTAATAACGAGCAGTACTTC
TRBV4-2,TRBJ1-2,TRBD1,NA,CASSPGQGISNYGYTF,TGTGCCAGCAGCCCCGGACAGGGAATTTCGAACTATGGCTACACCTTC
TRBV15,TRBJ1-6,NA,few,CATSRDQGLDSPLHF,TGTGCCACCAGCAGAGACCAGGGGTTGGATTCACCCCTCCACTTT
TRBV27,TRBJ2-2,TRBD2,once,CASSLSLPREGLRTGELFF,TGTGCCAGCAGTTTATCGCTTCCGCGGGAGGGCCTCAGGACCGGGGAGCTGTTTTTT
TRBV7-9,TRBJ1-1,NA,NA,CASSLNSNTEAFF,TGTGCCAGCAGCTTAAACTCAAACACTGAAGCTTTCTTT
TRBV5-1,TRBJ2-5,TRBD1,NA,CASSLGTGGETQYF,TGCGCCAGCAGCTTAGGGACAGGAGGAGAGACCCAGTACTTC
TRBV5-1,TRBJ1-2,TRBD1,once,CASSLDTGGLYGYTF,TGCGCCAGCAGCTTGGATACAGGGGGACTCTATGGCTACACCTTC
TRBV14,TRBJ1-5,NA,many,CASSLGVNQPQHF,TGTGCCAGCAGCCTCGGAGTGAATCAGCCCCAGCATTTT
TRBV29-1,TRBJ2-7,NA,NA,CSVDGVGIHEQYF,TGCAGCGTTGACGGGGTCGGGATCCACGAGCAGTACTTC
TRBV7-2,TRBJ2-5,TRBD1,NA,CASSRRQGEETQYF,TGTGCCAGCAGCCGTCGACAGGGCGAAGAGACCCAGTACTTC
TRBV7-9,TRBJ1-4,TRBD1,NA,CASSLAGTVNEKLFF,TGTGCCAGCAGCTTAGCAGGGACAGTAAATGAAAAACTGTTTTTT
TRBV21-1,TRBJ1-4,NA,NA,CASSKLIGGKLFF,TGTGCCAGCAGCAAACTCATTGGGGGGAAACTGTTTTTT
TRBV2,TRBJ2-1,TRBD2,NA,CASRSGGGNNEQFF,TGTGCCAGCAGGAGCGGGGGAGGGAACAATGAGCAGTTCTTC
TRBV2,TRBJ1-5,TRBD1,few,CASSGTGDQPQHF,TGTGCCAGCAGCGGGACAGGGGATCAGCCCCAGCATTTT
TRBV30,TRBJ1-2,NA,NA,CAWTRGSDNYGYTF,TGTGCCTGGACCCGGGGGTCCGATAACTATGGCTACACCTTC
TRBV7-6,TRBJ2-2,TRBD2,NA,CASSPHLGGAGTGELFF,TGTGCCAGCAGCCCGCACCTGGGAGGGGCAGGCACCGGGGAGCTGTTTTTT
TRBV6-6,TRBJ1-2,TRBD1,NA,CASSYYGTDYGYTF,TGTGCCAGCAGTTACTATGGGACAGACTATGGCTACACCTTC
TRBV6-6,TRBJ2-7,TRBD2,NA,CASSYLAGDEQYF,TGTGCCAGCAGTTATCTAGCGGGAGACGAGCAGTACTTC
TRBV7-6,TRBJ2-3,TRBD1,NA,CASSLGLDRGADTQYF,TGTGCCAGCAGCTTAGGCCTGGACAGGGGAGCAGATACGCAGTATTTT
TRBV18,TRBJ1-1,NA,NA,CASSGGATEAFF,TGTGCCAGCTCTGGGGGCGCGACTGAAGCTTTCTTT
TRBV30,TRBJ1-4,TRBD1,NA,CAWSVLTGEKLFF,TGTGCCTGGAGTGTATTGACAGGGGAAAAACTGTTTTTT
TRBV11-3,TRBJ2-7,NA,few,CASSLGQGKEQYF,TGTGCCAGCAGCTTAGGCCAGGGTAAAGAGCAGTACTTC
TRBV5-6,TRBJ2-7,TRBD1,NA,CASSRLSGQGTYEQYF,TGTGCCAGCAGCCGACTCTCGGGACAGGGGACCTACGAGCAGTACTTC
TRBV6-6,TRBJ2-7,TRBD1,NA,CASSYSTRDRYEQYF,TGTGCCAGCAGTTACTCAACCCGGGACAGGTACGAGCAGTACTTC
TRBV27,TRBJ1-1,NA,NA,CASSSPSTGNTEAFF,TGTGCCAGCAGTTCCCCTAGTACAGGGAACACTGAAGCTTTCTTT
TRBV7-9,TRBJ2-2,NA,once,CASSLPGAGELFF,TGTGCCAGCAGCCTCCCAGGGGCAGGGGAGCTGTTTTTT
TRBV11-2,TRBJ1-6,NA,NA,CASSLPPFPLHF,TGTGCCAGCAGCCTTCCTCCTTTCCCCCTCCACTTT
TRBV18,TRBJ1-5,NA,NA,CASSFDRSNQPQHF,TGTGCCAGCTCCTTCGACAGAAGCAATCAGCCCCAGCATTTT
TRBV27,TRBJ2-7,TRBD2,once,CASRGTSATYEQYF,TGTGCCTCTCGGGGGACTAGCGCAACCTACGAGCAGTACTTC
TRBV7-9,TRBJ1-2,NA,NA,CASSVLFAGPSGYTF,TGTGCCAGCAGCGTTCTTTTCGCAGGGCCGAGCGGCTACACCTTC
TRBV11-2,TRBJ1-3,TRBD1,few,CASSLAGQGNTIYF,TGTGCCAGCAGTTTAGCGGGACAGGGAAACACCATATATTTT
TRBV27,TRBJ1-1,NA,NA,CASSLSVGGSTFF,TGTGCCAGCAGTTTATCCGTCGGGGGGTCGACTTTCTTT
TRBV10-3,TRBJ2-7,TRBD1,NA,CAIRDPGQGKHEQYF,TGTGCCATCAGGGACCCGGGACAGGGCAAGCACGAGCAGTACTTC
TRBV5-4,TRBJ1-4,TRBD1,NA,CASSPGTANEKLFF,TGTGCCAGCAGCCCCGGGACAGCTAATGAAAAACTGTTTTTT